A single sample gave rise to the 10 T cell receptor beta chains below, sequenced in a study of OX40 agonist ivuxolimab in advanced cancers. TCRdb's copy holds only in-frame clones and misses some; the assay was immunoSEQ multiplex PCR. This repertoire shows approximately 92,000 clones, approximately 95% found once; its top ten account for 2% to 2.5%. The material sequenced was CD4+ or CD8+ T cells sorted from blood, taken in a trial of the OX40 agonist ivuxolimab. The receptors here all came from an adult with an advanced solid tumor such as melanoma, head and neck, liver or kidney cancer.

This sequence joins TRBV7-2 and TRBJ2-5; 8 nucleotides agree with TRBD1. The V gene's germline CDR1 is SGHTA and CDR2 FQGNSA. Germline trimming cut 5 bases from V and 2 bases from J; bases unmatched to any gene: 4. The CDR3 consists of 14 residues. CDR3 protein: CASSMDREQETQYF. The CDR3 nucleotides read TGTGCCAGCAGCATGGACAGGGAACAAGAGACCCAGTACTTC.

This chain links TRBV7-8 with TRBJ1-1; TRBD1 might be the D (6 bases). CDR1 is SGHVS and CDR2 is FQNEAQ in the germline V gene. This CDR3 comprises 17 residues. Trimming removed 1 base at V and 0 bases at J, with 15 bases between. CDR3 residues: CASSLDGGWLMNTEAFF. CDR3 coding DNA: TGTGCCAGCAGCTTAGACGGGGGCTGGTTGATGAACACTGAAGCTTTCTTT.

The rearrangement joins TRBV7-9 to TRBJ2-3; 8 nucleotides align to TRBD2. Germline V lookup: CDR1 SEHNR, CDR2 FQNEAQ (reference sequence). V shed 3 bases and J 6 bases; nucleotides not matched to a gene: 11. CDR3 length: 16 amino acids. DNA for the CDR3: TGTGCCAGCAGCTTGGCAAGCGGGGGCGCGGGGGATACGCAGTATTTT. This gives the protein CASSLASGGAGDTQYF.

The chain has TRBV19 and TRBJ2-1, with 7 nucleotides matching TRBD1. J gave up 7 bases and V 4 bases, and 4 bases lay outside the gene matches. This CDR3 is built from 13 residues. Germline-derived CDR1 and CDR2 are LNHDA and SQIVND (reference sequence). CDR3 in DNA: TGTGCCAGTAGTAGTGCAGGGGGTAATGAGCAGTTCTTC. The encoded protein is CASSSAGGNEQFF.

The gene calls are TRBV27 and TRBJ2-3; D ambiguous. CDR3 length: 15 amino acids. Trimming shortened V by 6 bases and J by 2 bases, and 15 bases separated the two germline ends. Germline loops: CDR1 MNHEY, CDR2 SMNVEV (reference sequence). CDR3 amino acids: CASRSGLTDTDTQYF. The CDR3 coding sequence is TGTGCCAGCAGATCGGGCTTAACAGACACAGATACGCAGTATTTT.

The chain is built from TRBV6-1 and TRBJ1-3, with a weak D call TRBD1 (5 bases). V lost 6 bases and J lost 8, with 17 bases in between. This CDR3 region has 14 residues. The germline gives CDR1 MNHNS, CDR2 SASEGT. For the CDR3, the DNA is TGTGCCAGCAGCGGACTGGGGCTCGGGGACACCATATATTTT. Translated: CASSGLGLGDTIYF.

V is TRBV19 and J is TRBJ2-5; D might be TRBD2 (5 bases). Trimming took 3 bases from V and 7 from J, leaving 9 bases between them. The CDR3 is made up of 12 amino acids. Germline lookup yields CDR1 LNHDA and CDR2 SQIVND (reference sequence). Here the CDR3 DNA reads TGTGCCAGTAGTATGGACTCCTTGACCCAGTACTTC. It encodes CASSMDSLTQYF.

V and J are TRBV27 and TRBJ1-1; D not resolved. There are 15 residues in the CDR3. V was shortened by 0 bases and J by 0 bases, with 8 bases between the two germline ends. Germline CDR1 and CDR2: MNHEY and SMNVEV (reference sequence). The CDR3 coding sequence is TGTGCCAGCAGTTTATCGGCCAATTTGAACACTGAAGCTTTCTTT. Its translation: CASSLSANLNTEAFF.

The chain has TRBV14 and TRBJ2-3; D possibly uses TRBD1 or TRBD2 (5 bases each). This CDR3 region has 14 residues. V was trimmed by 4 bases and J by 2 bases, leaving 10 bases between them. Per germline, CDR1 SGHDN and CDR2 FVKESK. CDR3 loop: CASSLWGSTDTQYF. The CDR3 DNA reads TGTGCCAGCAGCCTTTGGGGGTCCACAGATACGCAGTATTTT.

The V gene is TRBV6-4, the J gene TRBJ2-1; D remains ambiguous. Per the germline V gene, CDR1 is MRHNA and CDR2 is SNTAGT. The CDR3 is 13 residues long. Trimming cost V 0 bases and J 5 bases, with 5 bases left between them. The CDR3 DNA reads TGTGCCAGCAGTGACTCGAACCACAATGAGCAGTTCTTC. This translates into CASSDSNHNEQFF.